The source of this T cell receptor beta chain is a study of shared clonotypes between healthy human individuals. The CDR3 extends over 12 amino acids. Per the germline V gene, CDR1 is SNHLY and CDR2 is FYNNEI. V was pared by 10 bases and J by 5 bases, with 3 bases of the junction left unmatched. Repertoires were generated with immunoSEQ multiplex PCR, while TCRdb's copy carries only in-frame clones and drops some. The data hold fewer than 500,000 clones, with about 80% observed a single time. This clone was seen a few times. The chain joins TRBV2 to TRBJ2-3; TRBD1 agrees at 10 bases. The TCR comes from a woman aged 40 to 49 in good health. Some clones in this sample may be carry-over from other donors' samples. Sequencing was performed on PBMCs. CDR3 coding DNA: TGTGCCACCCGGGACAGGGGAGATACGCAGTATTTT. Translating it yields CATRDRGDTQYF.